The text below deals with one T cell receptor (beta chain). Its antigen is as yet unknown. The genomic DNA of each subset was split evenly across several immunoSEQ plates. This table comes from immunoSEQ multiplex PCR, and its TCRdb copy is limited to in-frame clones, with some not included. There are 2 million to 2.5 million clones in the sample; about nine tenths occur only once, and 0.3% to 0.4% lies in the top ten. This sample was included in a study of shared clonotypes between healthy human individuals. Study-wide context: Used for every donor were three CD4 naive, three CD4 memory, two CD8 naive and one CD8 memory plate. General study points: Some naive CD4 clonotypes, 4.5% to 5.5%, turned up in common across a handful of donors.

Germline lookup yields CDR1 MGHRA and CDR2 YSYEKL. V was trimmed by 1 base and J by 0 bases, leaving 10 bases between them. CDR3 length: 15 amino acids. The chain couples TRBV4-1 to TRBJ2-7; no clear D. The sequencing input was naive CD4+ T cells from PBMCs. As for subset: CD45RA+ positively selected. This sequence was found in a man between 18 and 29 years old in good health. Some clones in this sample may be carry-over from other donors' samples. CDR3 sequence: CASSQVPAVSYEQYF. The CDR3 coding sequence is TGCGCCAGCAGCCAAGTCCCGGCTGTCTCCTACGAGCAGTACTTC.